These 13 T cell receptor beta chains originate from one sample sequenced in a study of shared clonotypes between healthy human individuals. The table came from immunoSEQ multiplex PCR; TCRdb's copy has only in-frame clones and leaves some out. The sample contains about half a million clones, 60% to 80% of which appear only once. Sequencing was done on a sample of PBMCs. The receptors come from a woman aged 40 to 50 in good health. Some clones in this sample may be carry-over from other donors' samples.

The J gene is TRBJ2-1, the V gene TRBV18, with 9 bases fitting TRBD1. This CDR3 spans 15 amino acids. The germline CDR1 and CDR2 sequences are KGHSH and LQKENI. The V gene end was trimmed by 4 bases and the J gene end by 2 bases; junction bases not matched to a gene: 3. The CDR3, as DNA: TGTGCCAGCTCACAACGGGACAGGGCCTACAATGAGCAGTTCTTC. Its protein is CASSQRDRAYNEQFF.

The count of this clone is one. The chain uses TRBV6-4 and TRBJ1-1; possibly TRBD1 for D (5 bases). Germline CDR1 and CDR2: MRHNA and SNTAGT. Trimming pared 7 bases from V and 11 bases from J, leaving 14 bases between. There are 11 residues in the CDR3. CDR3 nucleotide sequence: TGTGCCAGCACCCCTGGCAGGGTTGCTTTCTTT. This sequence encodes CASTPGRVAFF.

This clone was seen more than once but under ten times. The J gene is TRBJ1-5, the V gene TRBV2, with D tentatively TRBD1 (6 bases). V lost 5 bases and J lost 4, with 12 bases in between. The CDR3 length is 14 residues. The germline V gene has CDR1 SNHLY and CDR2 FYNNEI. The CDR3, as DNA: TGTGCCAGCAGTACAGGGTGGAGGAATCAGCCCCAGCATTTT. Residues: CASSTGWRNQPQHF. Full variable domain (rest looked up from reference TRBV2 and TRBJ1-5): EPEVTQTPSHQVTQMGQEVILRCVPISNHLYFYWYRQILGQKVEFLVSFYNNEISEKSEIFDDQFSVERPDGSNFTLKIRSTKLEDSAMYFCASSTGWRNQPQHFGDGTRLSIL.

The V gene is TRBV19, the J gene TRBJ2-1; TRBD1 matches at 9 bases. This CDR3 has 15 residues. In germline, CDR1 is LNHDA, CDR2 SQIVND (reference sequence). Losses at the gene ends were 5 bases for V and 3 bases for J; bases not matched to a gene: 5. The CDR3 sequence is CASSPRQGVYNEQFF. The CDR3 DNA follows: TGTGCCAGTAGTCCGAGACAGGGGGTCTACAATGAGCAGTTCTTC.

The rearrangement uses TRBV6-1 and TRBJ1-3, with no clear D. CDR1 is MNHNS and CDR2 is SASEGT in the germline V gene. V lost 5 bases and J 0 bases, leaving 11 bases between the germline ends. The CDR3 is made up of 15 amino acids. CDR3 bases: TGTGCCAGCAGTCCCCGGATGGACTCTGGAAACACCATATATTTT. Translated, it gives CASSPRMDSGNTIYF.

CDR3 in DNA: TGTGCCATTGGGGGGGGAAACTATGGCTACACCTTC. It translates to CAIGGGNYGYTF. V is TRBV10-3 and J is TRBJ1-2, with D tentatively TRBD1 (5 bases). The V gene's germline CDR1 is ENHRY and CDR2 SYGVKD. The V end was cut by 9 bases, the J end by 2 bases, with 10 bases between. This CDR3 region has 12 residues.

The CDR3 coding sequence is TGTGCCAGCAGTTTTCACACAGGGCGGTACAATGAGCAGTTCTTC. Translated, it gives CASSFHTGRYNEQFF. The gene calls are TRBV28 and TRBJ2-1; possible D gene TRBD1, 6 bases. From germline, CDR1 is MDHEN and CDR2 SYDVKM. The CDR3 is 15 amino acids. The ends were cut back, 3 bases at V and 4 bases at J, with 13 bases in the middle.

The V call is TRBV11-2, the J call TRBJ2-5, with no clear D. In germline, CDR1 is SGHAT, CDR2 FQNNGV. V gave up 2 bases and J gave up 0 bases, with 7 bases separating them. The CDR3 covers 14 residues. CDR3 nucleotide sequence: TGTGCCAGCAGCTTACAAGACAACCAAGAGACCCAGTACTTC. Its protein is CASSLQDNQETQYF.

V and J are TRBV9 and TRBJ2-7; D not certain. The CDR3 runs 14 residues. V lost 0 bases to trimming and J lost 7 bases, with 14 bases between them. Germline V gene data show CDR1 as SGDLS and CDR2 as YYNGEE. CDR3 nucleotides: TGTGCCAGCAGCGTAGAATCTCAGGATCAAGAGCAGTACTTC. The encoded protein is CASSVESQDQEQYF.

As for this clone: A far larger clone is off by one base, so a read error is likely. Other nucleotide sequences in the sample specify the same CDR3. The chain couples TRBV7-9 to TRBJ2-4; possible D gene TRBD1, 5 bases. Deletions cut 6 bases from V and 7 bases from J, with 13 bases between. CDR3 length: 13 amino acids. The V gene's germline CDR1 is SEHNR and CDR2 FQNEAQ (reference sequence). The CDR3 DNA follows: TGTGCCAGCAGTCCCACTGGGGCGAACATTCAGTACTTC. The encoded protein is CASSPTGANIQYF.

V is TRBV4-3 and J is TRBJ2-5, with D tentatively TRBD2 (6 bases). Between the trimmed V and J ends, which lost 3 bases and 5 bases, there was a span of 13 bases. The CDR3 loop spans 14 amino acids. Germline V gene sequence: CDR1 LGHNA, CDR2 YSLEER. The CDR3 here is CASSQELAWETQYF. CDR3 DNA sequence: TGCGCCAGCAGCCAGGAGCTAGCGTGGGAGACCCAGTACTTC.

The chain uses TRBV28 and TRBJ2-7, with 9 bases aligning to TRBD1. Germline CDR1 reads MDHEN; CDR2 reads SYDVKM. The CDR3 contains 14 residues. V shed 8 bases and J 1 base; nucleotides not matched to a gene: 6. The DNA of the CDR3 is TGTGCCAGCCAAGACAGGGGGTTATCCTACGAGCAGTACTTC. Amino acid sequence: CASQDRGLSYEQYF.

This chain links TRBV6-4 with TRBJ2-1; 11 positions match TRBD2. V dropped 3 bases and J dropped 8; count of bases not matched to a gene: 6. The CDR3 runs 15 residues. Germline-derived CDR1 and CDR2 are MRHNA and SNTAGT. The DNA for the CDR3 is TGTGCCAGCAGTGAATCCATACTAGCGGGAGATGAGCAGTTCTTC. This gives the protein CASSESILAGDEQFF.